These 25 T cell receptor beta chains share one sample of origin, sequenced in a study of siplizumab effects on memory and regulatory T cells. TCRdb's table, derived via immunoSEQ multiplex PCR, lists solely in-frame clones and lacks some. This table holds 85,000 to 130,000 clones, more than 85% found once. What was sequenced was CD4+ T cells sorted from blood. The receptors here all came from a human donor in good health. Some clones in this sample may be carry-over from other donors' samples.

This chain joins TRBV2 and TRBJ1-1, with no clear D. The CDR3 length is 16 residues. The V end lost 2 bases, the J end lost 0 bases, and 13 bases lay between the germline ends. Germline CDR1 SNHLY, CDR2 FYNNEI. The CDR3 bases are TGTGCCAGCAGTGAACTTGGAGTCGGGTTGAACACTGAAGCTTTCTTT. Its translation is CASSELGVGLNTEAFF.

The chain combines TRBV5-1 with TRBJ1-2, with D hard to call. The CDR3 sequence is 13 residues long. The germline V and J ends were trimmed by 0 bases and 0 bases, with 3 bases remaining between them. The germline V gene has CDR1 SGHRS and CDR2 YFSETQ. The CDR3 sequence is CASSLESNYGYTF. CDR3 bases: TGCGCCAGCAGCTTGGAGTCTAACTATGGCTACACCTTC.

V is TRBV5-1 and J is TRBJ2-3; 9 nucleotides align to TRBD2. Germline V lookup: CDR1 SGHRS, CDR2 YFSETQ. The CDR3 loop spans 17 amino acids. V gave up 3 bases and J gave up 5 bases; unmatched junction bases: 13. CDR3 sequence: CASSSKLAGAVVDTQYF. CDR3 nucleotide sequence: TGCGCCAGCAGCTCGAAATTAGCGGGAGCGGTTGTAGATACGCAGTATTTT.

The genes are TRBV4-1 and TRBJ2-3; D is unresolved. Germline assignment: CDR1 MGHRA and CDR2 YSYEKL. This CDR3 is built from 14 residues. Trimming took off 0 bases at V and 4 bases at J, with 8 bases between the two ends. The CDR3 spells CASSQDPWADTQYF. The DNA for the CDR3 is TGCGCCAGCAGCCAAGATCCCTGGGCAGATACGCAGTATTTT.

This chain uses TRBV5-1 with TRBJ1-3; the D is unclear. CDR1 and CDR2 (germline): SGHRS, YFSETQ. This CDR3 region has 14 residues. V dropped 0 bases and J dropped 8 bases, with 12 bases sitting between them. The CDR3, as DNA: TGCGCCAGCAGCTTGGCCAATCCCGGCCACACCATATATTTT. This gives the protein CASSLANPGHTIYF. The full variable domain, completed using reference TRBV5-1 and TRBJ1-3, is KAGVTQTPRYLIKTRGQQVTLSCSPISGHRSVSWYQQTPGQGLQFLFEYFSETQRNKGNFPGRFSGRQFSNSRSEMNVSTLELGDSALYLCASSLANPGHTIYFGEGSWLTVV.

The chain joins TRBV4-1 to TRBJ1-3; D may be TRBD1 (5 bases). CDR1 and CDR2 (germline): MGHRA, YSYEKL. CDR3 length: 18 amino acids. Trimming left V 1 base short and J 0 bases short, with 16 bases between. Here the CDR3 reads CASSQGSGGLSSGNTIYF. The CDR3 DNA reads TGCGCCAGCAGCCAAGGGTCGGGGGGGTTGAGCTCTGGAAACACCATATATTTT.

This clone was seen once. The genes are TRBV27 and TRBJ2-7; 9 bases map to TRBD2. V trimming: 4 bases; J trimming: 3 bases; junction bases outside the gene matches: 7. The CDR3 consists of 15 residues. CDR1 MNHEY and CDR2 SMNVEV come from the germline V gene (reference sequence). The chain's CDR3 is CASSSLAGSFYEQYF. DNA of the CDR3: TGTGCCAGCAGTTCTCTAGCGGGAAGCTTCTACGAGCAGTACTTC.

The chain is built from TRBV19 and TRBJ2-1; TRBD2 aligns across 8 bases. Germline V gene data show CDR1 as LNHDA and CDR2 as SQIVND (reference sequence). The CDR3 is 16 residues long. V dropped 0 bases and J dropped 7; count of bases not matched to a gene: 8. The CDR3 sequence: CASSIEAGVWSNEQFF. Written as DNA, the CDR3 is TGTGCCAGTAGTATAGAAGCGGGAGTATGGTCGAATGAGCAGTTCTTC.

The chain recombines TRBV19 with TRBJ2-1; TRBD1 matches 7 bases. J lost 1 base, V lost 4 bases, and 4 bases had no gene match. The germline CDR1 and CDR2 sequences are LNHDA and SQIVND (reference sequence). This CDR3 region has 15 residues. CDR3 protein: CASSNRGHSYNEQFF. The CDR3 nucleotides read TGTGCCAGTAGTAACAGGGGCCATTCCTACAATGAGCAGTTCTTC.

V and J are TRBV19 and TRBJ1-5; 7 nucleotides line up with TRBD1. J lost 4 bases, V lost 5 bases, and 5 bases had no gene match. This CDR3 is built from 14 residues. From germline, CDR1 is LNHDA and CDR2 SQIVND (reference sequence). The CDR3 coding sequence is TGTGCCAGTAGTGTGGGACAGCCTAATCAGCCCCAGCATTTT. Protein sequence: CASSVGQPNQPQHF.

In its sample, this clone was seen once. The chain has TRBV18 and TRBJ2-4; weak D call: TRBD1 (5 bases). CDR1 KGHSH and CDR2 LQKENI come from the germline V gene. This CDR3 has 15 amino acids. V lost 2 bases to trimming and J lost 2 bases, with 10 bases between them. The CDR3 DNA reads as TGTGCCAGCTCACCAGTTCAGGGTACCAAAAACATTCAGTACTTC. Its translation: CASSPVQGTKNIQYF.

Only one count was recorded for this clone. The chain recombines TRBV15 with TRBJ1-3; D not resolved. The germline gives CDR1 LNHNV, CDR2 YYDKDF (reference sequence). V was pared by 4 bases and J by 7 bases, with 17 bases between. The CDR3 covers 15 residues. CDR3 bases: TGTGCCACCAGCAAGGAGCTCGAAATCGGGAACACCATATATTTT. The encoded protein is CATSKELEIGNTIYF.

The chain links TRBV18 to TRBJ2-1, with 9 bases aligning to TRBD1. Trimming at V came to 3 bases and at J to 8 bases, leaving 11 bases not matched to a gene. The CDR3 has 16 residues. Germline V gene data show CDR1 as KGHSH and CDR2 as LQKENI. CDR3 in DNA: TGTGCCAGCTCACCGCCGGGACAGGGATATTTTGATGAGCAGTTCTTC. Translated: CASSPPGQGYFDEQFF.

The chain joins TRBV14 to TRBJ2-3, with 12 bases lining up with TRBD2. The CDR3 has 19 amino acids. In germline, CDR1 is SGHDN, CDR2 FVKESK. J gave up 4 bases and V 1 base, and 12 bases lay outside the gene matches. DNA for the CDR3: TGTGCCAGCAGCCAAGTACCTCTAGCGGGAGGGGGTCGCGCAGATACGCAGTATTTT. Its translation is CASSQVPLAGGGRADTQYF.

The chain employs TRBV4-1 and TRBJ1-5; D remains unclear. Trimming shortened V by 1 base and J by 1 base, and 8 bases separated the two germline ends. The CDR3 is 15 amino acids. CDR1 is MGHRA, CDR2 YSYEKL, per germline. CDR3 sequence: CASSQVWVSNQPQHF. The CDR3 DNA is TGCGCCAGCAGCCAAGTTTGGGTAAGCAATCAGCCCCAGCATTTT.

The chain employs TRBV2 and TRBJ2-5; D unclear. CDR1 and CDR2 from the germline V gene are SNHLY and FYNNEI. V was pared by 6 bases and J by 5 bases, with 4 bases between. The CDR3 is 10 residues long. CDR3 residues: CASRVETQYF. CDR3 DNA: TGTGCCAGCAGGGTGGAGACCCAGTACTTC.

The J gene is TRBJ2-3, the V gene TRBV28; 9 positions match TRBD1. Germline lookup yields CDR1 MDHEN and CDR2 SYDVKM. V was clipped by 6 bases and J by 3 bases; unmatched bases: 7. The CDR3 spans 15 residues. The CDR3, as DNA: TGTGCCAGCAGAAACAGGGGGCGCTTGACAGATACGCAGTATTTT. Translating gives CASRNRGRLTDTQYF.

The chain is built from TRBV6-5 and TRBJ1-1, with 9 bases lining up with TRBD1. The germline V gene has CDR1 MNHEY and CDR2 SVGAGI. V shed 5 bases and J 11 bases; nucleotides not matched to a gene: 6. The CDR3 is 12 residues long. The CDR3 loop is CASSGGDREAFF. The CDR3 bases are TGTGCCAGCAGTGGGGGGGACAGGGAGGCTTTCTTT.

CDR3 in amino acids: CASSVGTSGPQETQYF. The CDR3 DNA reads TGTGCCAGCAGCGTTGGGACTAGCGGCCCTCAAGAGACCCAGTACTTC. The genes are TRBV7-3 and TRBJ2-5; 11 positions agree with TRBD2. Germline CDR1 is SGHTA and CDR2 is FQGTGA. The CDR3 spans 16 residues. Germline trimming cut 5 bases from V and 2 bases from J; bases unmatched to any gene: 7.

The chain has TRBV29-1 and TRBJ2-1; D uncertain. Germline V gene lookup returns CDR1 SQVTM and CDR2 ANQGSEA. Deletions cut 7 bases from V and 0 bases from J, with 10 bases between. This CDR3 comprises 13 residues. CDR3 DNA: TGCAGCGCAGGCGCAAGCTCCTACAATGAGCAGTTCTTC. Translated: CSAGASSYNEQFF.

V gene TRBV5-6 combines with J gene TRBJ2-1; 8 nucleotides match TRBD2. The CDR3 runs to 15 residues. In germline, CDR1 is SGHDT, CDR2 YYEEEE. The ends lost 4 bases at V and 6 bases at J; junction bases unmatched: 9. CDR3 sequence: CASSRRLANLNEQFF. CDR3 bases: TGTGCCAGCAGCCGTCGACTAGCGAACCTCAATGAGCAGTTCTTC.

The chain couples TRBV5-1 to TRBJ2-3; no reliable D call. This CDR3 is 13 amino acids long. CDR1 and CDR2 from the germline V gene are SGHRS and YFSETQ. Trimming stripped 0 bases from V and 8 bases from J, with 10 bases between. The CDR3 here is CASSLGSPGTQYF. The CDR3, as DNA: TGCGCCAGCAGCTTGGGTTCCCCAGGTACGCAGTATTTT.

The chain links TRBV15 to TRBJ1-4; D unclear. V was shortened by 5 bases and J by 0 bases, with 10 bases between the two germline ends. The CDR3 is 15 amino acids. Germline V gene data show CDR1 as LNHNV and CDR2 as YYDKDF (reference sequence). The CDR3 DNA is TGTGCCACCAGCCCCAGGCAGGCAACTAATGAAAAACTGTTTTTT. It yields the protein CATSPRQATNEKLFF.

The V call is TRBV7-3, the J call TRBJ2-1; TRBD2 is a possible D gene (5 bases). Germline loops: CDR1 SGHTA, CDR2 FQGTGA. This CDR3 has 16 residues. V lost 5 bases and J 6 bases, leaving 20 bases between the germline ends. This chain's CDR3 is CASSPEDFRGRNEQFF. The CDR3 nucleotides read TGTGCCAGCAGCCCCGAGGACTTCCGAGGTCGCAATGAGCAGTTCTTC.

V is TRBV6-6 and J is TRBJ1-1, with TRBD1 matching 7 bases. Germline V CDR1 and CDR2: MNHNY, SVGAGI (reference sequence). The CDR3 spans 13 residues. V shed 6 bases, J shed 1 base, and the junction held 2 bases outside the gene matches. CDR3 sequence reads: CASSRTGNTEAFF. CDR3 DNA: TGTGCCAGCAGCAGGACAGGGAACACTGAAGCTTTCTTT.